A single sample gave rise to the 3 T cell receptor beta chains below, sequenced in a study of blood T cell repertoires in COVID-19 (dated by TCRdb to about 2020). The library was obtained by the immunoSEQ multiplex PCR assay. The immuneACCESS repertoire file appears here via TCRdb, limited to in-frame rearrangements. These files lack a portion of the clones; in checked studies, under half of the deficit traces to unresolved V genes, and the cause of the others is not known. This sample has about 350,000 clones in its table, and 87% of those were observed once. Just over 9.5% of the sample is in the top ten clones. The material sequenced was peripheral blood. Every receptor here comes from a man younger than 45 with COVID-19, enrolled during active disease.

The chain joins TRBV7-2 to TRBJ2-1; 7 nucleotides line up with TRBD2. This CDR3 region has 16 residues. J lost 4 bases, V lost 1 base, and 7 bases had no gene match. CDR1 is SGHTA, CDR2 FQGNSA, per germline. CDR3 residues: CASSLGPAGTYNEQFF. DNA of the CDR3: TGTGCCAGCAGCTTAGGTCCAGCGGGGACGTACAATGAGCAGTTCTTC.

The rearrangement links TRBV5-4 to TRBJ1-5, with D possibly matching TRBD1 (6 bases). V lost 0 bases to trimming and J lost 10 bases, with 8 bases between them. The CDR3 sequence is 12 residues long. Germline CDR1 and CDR2: SGHNT and YYREEE (reference sequence). The CDR3 sequence: CASSLAQGPQHF. The CDR3 region has the DNA TGTGCCAGCAGCTTGGCACAGGGACCCCAGCATTTT.

This chain links TRBV3-1 (or the pseudogene TRBV3-2) with TRBJ1-1, with a possible D match to TRBD1 (6 bases). Trimming removed 0 bases from V and 1 base from J, with 27 bases in between. Germline lookup yields CDR1 LGHDT and CDR2 YNNKEL (reference sequence). This CDR3 has 21 amino acids. CDR3 loop: CASSQERQGVGGPAKNTEAFF. CDR3 in DNA: TGTGCCAGCAGCCAAGAGAGGCAGGGCGTCGGGGGGCCGGCCAAGAACACTGAAGCTTTCTTT.